This T cell receptor beta chain is drawn from a study of shared clonotypes between healthy human individuals. Notes on the study in general: Generation of non-shared clonotypes was less probable than generation of clonotypes shared by all four donors. Naive subsets typically showed greater estimated richness than memory subsets.

Nashville, Tennessee was home to all donors, who were Caucasian adults. Germline V lookup: CDR1 MNHNS, CDR2 SASEGT. Trimming removed 4 bases from V and 0 bases from J, with 4 bases in between. CDR3 length equals 14 residues. Note on this clone: Its antigen is currently unknown.

The assay was immunoSEQ multiplex PCR, and TCRdb's table has in-frame clones only and misses some. This repertoire shows about 2.3 million clones, 85% to 95% found once; its top ten account for more than 0.35%. The J gene is TRBJ2-6, the V gene TRBV6-1, with D hard to call. The specimen sequenced was naive CD4+ T cells from PBMCs. Subset here: CD45RA+ positively selected. The sequence was obtained from a man aged 18 to 30 in good health. Some clones in this sample may be carry-over from other donors' samples. CDR3 protein: CASSANSGANVLTF. The CDR3 bases are TGTGCCAGCAGTGCCAACTCTGGGGCCAACGTCCTGACTTTC.